This T cell receptor (beta chain) emerged from a study of blood T cell repertoires in COVID-19. Source study methods: Amplification from reference gene primers served as the basis for estimated nucleated cell counts. Clones were read by immunoSEQ multiplex PCR, and TCRdb kept only the in-frame ones, dropping some. That table supplies the V and J calls and clone size; D and trimming were determined from the DNA. The table records roughly 60,000 clones, around 81% of them present only once. Germline lookup yields CDR1 SGHDN and CDR2 FVKESK. The CDR3 has 13 amino acids. V was clipped by 1 base and J by 2 bases, with 6 bases between them.

The source of this sequence is a woman older than 75 with acute or convalescent COVID-19. The V gene is TRBV14, the J gene TRBJ2-7, with D perhaps matching TRBD1 (5 bases). Sequences were obtained from peripheral blood. The CDR3 coding sequence is TGTGCCAGCAGCCAAGCCAGGGCCTACGAGCAGTACTTC. This translates into CASSQARAYEQYF. Together with reference TRBV14 and TRBJ2-7, the CDR3 gives the full variable domain: EAGVTQFPSHSVIEKGQTVTLRCDPISGHDNLYWYRRVMGKEIKFLLHFVKESKQDESGMPNNRFLAERTGGTYSTLKVQPAELEDSGVYFCASSQARAYEQYFGPGTRLTVT.